This T cell receptor (beta chain) was sequenced during a study of STAT5B mutations in CD4+ large granular lymphocyte leukemia. At the level of the study: The CDR3 'QG' motif was associated with a particular HLA allele among healthy donors. Points from the study as a whole: Without HLA matching, higher CD4+ than CD8+ T-LGLL clonality could reflect small sample size. 8/27 top patient clones versus 2/35 control clones were TRBV06-family.

Turning to this clone: Antigen unknown.

After removal of 8 bases from V and 4 bases from J, the junction contained 9 bases not matched to a gene. This CDR3 comprises 14 residues. CDR1 is LNHNV and CDR2 is YYDKDF in the germline V gene (reference sequence). Repertoires were generated with immunoSEQ multiplex PCR, while TCRdb's copy carries only in-frame clones and drops some. The sample lists over 30,000 clones; 70% to 90% were seen once. Sequencing was done on a sample of CD4+ T cells from blood buffy coats. J is TRBJ2-7 and V is TRBV15; 9 positions agree with TRBD1. This clonotype was obtained from a human donor in good health. The chain's CDR3 is CATGDRVLPYEQYF. CDR3 in DNA: TGTGCCACCGGGGACAGGGTCCTTCCTTACGAGCAGTACTTC.